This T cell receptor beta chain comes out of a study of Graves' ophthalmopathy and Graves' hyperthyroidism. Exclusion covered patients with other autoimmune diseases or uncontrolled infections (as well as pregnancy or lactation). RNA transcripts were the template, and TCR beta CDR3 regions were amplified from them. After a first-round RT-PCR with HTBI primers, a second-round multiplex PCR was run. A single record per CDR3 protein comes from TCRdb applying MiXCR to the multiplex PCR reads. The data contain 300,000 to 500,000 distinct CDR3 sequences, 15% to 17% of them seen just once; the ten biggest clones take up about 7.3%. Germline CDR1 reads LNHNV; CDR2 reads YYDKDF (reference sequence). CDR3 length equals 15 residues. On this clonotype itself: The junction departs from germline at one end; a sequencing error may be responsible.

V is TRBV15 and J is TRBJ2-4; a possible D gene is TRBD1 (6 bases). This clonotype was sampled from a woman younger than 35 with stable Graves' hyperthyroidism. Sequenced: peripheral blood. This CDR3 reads CATSREENGRDIKYF. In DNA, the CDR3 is TGTGCCACCAGCAGAGAGGAAAACGGAAGGGACATTAAGTACTTC.